The sample holds a few counts of the clone carrying this T cell receptor (beta chain). What it binds is not known. The data originate from a study of beta chain features in type 1 diabetes. General study results and limits: Across all four CD4+ subsets, people with type 1 diabetes showed modestly shorter TCRB CDR3s.

Staining for CD45RO/CCR7/CD25/CD127/CD95/CD27 allowed sorting of CD4+ naive, central memory, regulatory and stem cell-like memory cells. V lost 7 bases to trimming and J lost 7 bases, with 23 bases between them. CDR3 length: 15 residues. Germline V CDR1 and CDR2: SQVTM, ANQGSEA. cDNA synthesis used the whole RNA isolate, giving expressed TCRB sequences. Sequencing was performed with immunoSEQ multiplex PCR; in TCRdb, only in-frame clones are kept and a portion is missing. Of 330,000 or so clones in the sample, 10% to 15% are singletons; the top ten hold 0.0095% to 0.011%. Input material: naive CD4+ T cells from blood. The TCR originated in a woman under 30 with type 1 diabetes. The gene calls are TRBV29-1 and TRBJ2-1; possible D gene TRBD2, 5 bases. The CDR3 DNA reads as TGCAGCGGCTACCCGTATTTGACTACTGTGAATGAGCAGTTCTTC. This encodes CSGYPYLTTVNEQFF.